The next 27 T cell receptor beta chains were all read from a single sample in a study of shared clonotypes between healthy human individuals. Profiled with immunoSEQ multiplex PCR; TCRdb holds only in-frame clones, not every one. Among about 680,000 clones listed, about 80% were seen once. Source material: memory CD4+ T cells sorted from blood. Subset indicated: CD45RA-negative fraction. Source of these receptors: a woman under 40 in good health.

The rearrangement joins TRBV7-9 to TRBJ1-5; D remains ambiguous. The V gene's germline CDR1 is SEHNR and CDR2 FQNEAQ (reference sequence). The CDR3 totals 12 residues. V lost 5 bases to trimming and J lost 6 bases, with 8 bases between them. The CDR3 DNA reads TGTGCCAGCAGCCGATTCGGTCAGCCCCAGCATTTT. It codes for CASSRFGQPQHF.

To note about this clone: The same CDR3 arises from other DNA sequences in this sample as well. The chain combines TRBV18 with TRBJ2-7; 8 bases line up with TRBD2. J lost 3 bases, V lost 3 bases, and 1 base had no gene match. The CDR3 consists of 13 residues. Per germline, CDR1 KGHSH and CDR2 LQKENI. As DNA, the CDR3 is TGTGCCAGCTCACCGGGACTAGACTACGAGCAGTACTTC. Protein sequence: CASSPGLDYEQYF.

V and J are TRBV27 and TRBJ1-1; TRBD1 is a possible D gene (5 bases). CDR3 length: 15 amino acids. Germline V CDR1 and CDR2: MNHEY, SMNVEV (reference sequence). V shed 1 base and J shed 0 bases, with 9 bases lying between them. The CDR3 is CASSLFWGVNTEAFF. The DNA of the CDR3 is TGTGCCAGCAGTTTATTCTGGGGGGTGAACACTGAAGCTTTCTTT.

The rearrangement links TRBV7-8 to TRBJ1-5; a weak D match, TRBD1 (5 bases). Trimming took 7 bases from V and 8 from J, leaving 21 bases between them. The CDR3 is made up of 15 amino acids. Looked up from germline, CDR1 is SGHVS and CDR2 is FQNEAQ. In DNA, the CDR3 is TGTGCCAGCACCCCCCGAATTCAGGGTTGGGAGCCCCAGCATTTT. This translates into CASTPRIQGWEPQHF. Complete variable domain (other parts from reference TRBV7-8 and TRBJ1-5): GAGVSQSPRYKVAKRGQDVALRCDPISGHVSLFWYQQALGQGPEFLTYFQNEAQLDKSGLPSDRFFAERPEGSVSTLKIQRTQQEDSAVYLCASTPRIQGWEPQHFGDGTRLSIL.

The gene calls are TRBV9 and TRBJ2-3, with 10 bases lining up with TRBD2. The germline CDR1 and CDR2 sequences are SGDLS and YYNGEE. The CDR3 consists of 14 residues. V shed 2 bases and J 6 bases; nucleotides not matched to a gene: 3. The CDR3, as DNA: TGTGCCAGCAGCGTTCGTAGCGGGAGGGATACGCAGTATTTT. Protein: CASSVRSGRDTQYF.

This chain joins TRBV7-9 and TRBJ2-7, with D tentatively TRBD1 (6 bases). This CDR3 has 14 residues. Trimming cost V 3 bases and J 5 bases, with 14 bases left between them. Per the germline V gene, CDR1 is SEHNR and CDR2 is FQNEAQ (reference sequence). CDR3 coding DNA: TGTGCCAGCAGCTTGCAGGGGAGTTGGGACGAGCAGTACTTC. It encodes CASSLQGSWDEQYF.

To note about this clone: Other DNA sequences within the sample encode an identical CDR3. The chain couples TRBV10-1 to TRBJ2-7; D may correspond to TRBD1 or TRBD2 (6 bases each). Germline CDR1 is WNHNN and CDR2 is SYGVQD (reference sequence). CDR3 length equals 12 residues. Trimming shortened V by 3 bases and J by 7 bases, and 10 bases separated the two germline ends. The CDR3 DNA sequence: TGCGCCAGCAGTGACCGGGGGCGAGAGCAGTACTTC. Protein product: CASSDRGREQYF.

This sequence joins TRBV11-2 and TRBJ2-3; tentatively, D is TRBD2 (6 bases). The CDR3 runs to 12 residues. Germline-derived CDR1 and CDR2 are SGHAT and FQNNGV. V lost 4 bases and J lost 11, with 13 bases in between. Written as DNA, the CDR3 is TGTGCCAGCAGCTCCGCGCTCGGGAGGCAGTATTTT. The encoded protein is CASSSALGRQYF.

The genes are TRBV28 and TRBJ1-1; D remains ambiguous. Germline CDR1 and CDR2: MDHEN and SYDVKM. V was pared by 3 bases and J by 8 bases, with 10 bases between. CDR3 length: 12 residues. The CDR3: CASSLVLREAFF. CDR3 coding DNA: TGTGCCAGCAGTTTGGTCCTGAGGGAAGCTTTCTTT.

This clone was detected only a few times. J is TRBJ2-3 and V is TRBV30; weak D call: TRBD2 (6 bases). The V end was cut by 3 bases, the J end by 4 bases, with 20 bases between. There are 16 residues in the CDR3. Germline loops: CDR1 GTSNPN, CDR2 SVGIG (reference sequence). This CDR3 reads CAWRPGTWVASDTQYF. The CDR3 nucleotides read TGTGCCTGGAGACCCGGGACTTGGGTGGCCTCAGATACGCAGTATTTT.

The chain joins TRBV19 to TRBJ2-4; 7 nucleotides line up with TRBD1. After removal of 5 bases from V and 3 bases from J, the junction contained 10 bases not matched to a gene. Germline V CDR1 and CDR2: LNHDA, SQIVND (reference sequence). The CDR3 totals 16 residues. Here the CDR3 DNA reads TGTGCCAGTAGTGTGGACAGGTTTGTAGGCAAAAACATTCAGTACTTC. As protein: CASSVDRFVGKNIQYF.

As concerns this clone: Other nucleotide sequences in the sample specify the same CDR3. The chain recombines TRBV5-1 with TRBJ2-7, with unresolved D. The CDR3 is made up of 14 amino acids. Germline V lookup: CDR1 SGHRS, CDR2 YFSETQ. The V end lost 0 bases, the J end lost 0 bases, and 7 bases lay between the germline ends. The CDR3 nucleotides read TGCGCCAGCAGCTTGGACGGAAACTCCTACGAGCAGTACTTC. Its translation: CASSLDGNSYEQYF.

Only one count was recorded for this clone. This likely came from a read error, as a far larger clone is one base away. V gene TRBV6-6 combines with J gene TRBJ1-5; 7 bases fit TRBD1. J gave up 2 bases and V 5 bases, and 3 bases lay outside the gene matches. Per the germline V gene, CDR1 is MNHNY and CDR2 is SVGAGI (reference sequence). CDR3 length: 14 amino acids. DNA of the CDR3: TGTGCCAGCAGTGGCAGGGGGGGCAATCAGCCCCAGCATTTT. Protein: CASSGRGGNQPQHF.

V gene TRBV19 combines with J gene TRBJ2-2, with unresolved D. Germline-derived CDR1 and CDR2 are LNHDA and SQIVND (reference sequence). Trimming cost V 7 bases and J 7 bases, with 7 bases left between them. The CDR3 covers 11 residues. The chain's CDR3 is CASTSFGELFF. Written as DNA, the CDR3 is TGTGCCAGTACATCTTTCGGGGAGCTGTTTTTT.

The V and J genes are TRBV7-8 and TRBJ1-5; D unresolved. V lost 0 bases, J lost 4 bases, and 13 bases lay in between. Germline CDR1 is SGHVS and CDR2 is FQNEAQ. This CDR3 has 16 residues. CDR3 in amino acids: CASSLAAGAGNQPQHF. Written as DNA, the CDR3 is TGTGCCAGCAGCTTAGCTGCGGGAGCAGGAAATCAGCCCCAGCATTTT. The full variable domain, in which reference TRBV7-8 and TRBJ1-5 provide the parts outside the CDR3, is GAGVSQSPRYKVAKRGQDVALRCDPISGHVSLFWYQQALGQGPEFLTYFQNEAQLDKSGLPSDRFFAERPEGSVSTLKIQRTQQEDSAVYLCASSLAAGAGNQPQHFGDGTRLSIL.

The CDR3 bases are TGTGCCAGCAGTCTCGCGGAGACCTACGAGCAGTACTTC. It codes for CASSLAETYEQYF. The chain combines TRBV21-1 with TRBJ2-7; the D call TRBD2 from the table was never checked on the DNA. TRBV21-1 is noted as a pseudogene. The length of the CDR3 is 13 residues.

The chain recombines TRBV27 with TRBJ2-1, with TRBD2 identical over 11 bases. The CDR3 runs to 16 residues. The V gene's germline CDR1 is MNHEY and CDR2 SMNVEV (reference sequence). V trimming: 4 bases; J trimming: 7 bases; junction bases outside the gene matches: 9. The chain's CDR3 is CASSSLAGGPLNEQFF. The CDR3 DNA reads TGTGCCAGCAGTTCTTTAGCGGGAGGGCCCTTGAATGAGCAGTTCTTC.

The rearrangement joins TRBV21-1 to TRBJ2-7. TRBV21-1 is an annotated pseudogene. The CDR3 covers 10 residues. CDR3 sequence (DNA): TGTGCCAGCAGTGGATTTGAGCAGTACTTC. Its translation: CASSGFEQYF.

This chain connects TRBV2 to TRBJ2-2, with D maybe TRBD1 (5 bases). V lost 7 bases and J 1 base, leaving 13 bases between the germline ends. CDR1 and CDR2 (germline): SNHLY, FYNNEI. The CDR3 is made up of 15 amino acids. CDR3 region: CASKSGFRNTGELFF. The CDR3 DNA is TGTGCCAGCAAATCAGGGTTCAGGAACACCGGGGAGCTGTTTTTT.

Concerning this clone: The identical CDR3 is also encoded by other nucleotide sequences in the sample. The gene calls are TRBV27 and TRBJ1-5, with D uncertain. The V gene's germline CDR1 is MNHEY and CDR2 SMNVEV (reference sequence). V lost 6 bases to trimming and J lost 2 bases, with 11 bases between them. The CDR3 totals 14 residues. The CDR3: CASRTAIGNQPQHF. The CDR3 bases are TGTGCCAGCAGAACCGCGATTGGCAATCAGCCCCAGCATTTT.

In the case of this clone: This sequence may be a read error, since a much larger clone differs from it by one base. Other DNA sequences in the sample encode the same CDR3. V is TRBV28 and J is TRBJ2-1, with D uncertain. V lost 2 bases and J 4 bases, leaving 6 bases between the germline ends. The CDR3 is 13 amino acids. The germline V gene has CDR1 MDHEN and CDR2 SYDVKM. The DNA for the CDR3 is TGTGCCAGCAGTTTAGGCTCGTACAATGAGCAGTTCTTC. Protein: CASSLGSYNEQFF.

Turning to this clone: Other DNA variants within this sample encode the same CDR3. The CDR3, as DNA: TGTGCCAGCAGCTTAAGCAGCTACGAGCAGTACTTC. Translated: CASSLSSYEQYF. V gene TRBV13 combines with J gene TRBJ2-7; D is undetermined. The length of the CDR3 is 12 residues. The V and J ends lost 2 bases and 3 bases respectively, with 5 bases between them. CDR1 is PRHDT, CDR2 FYEKMQ, per germline (reference sequence).

As for this clone: It may be a read error: a sequence one base away is much more abundant. V usage is TRBV5-1 and J usage is TRBJ1-1; D uncertain. CDR1 is SGHRS and CDR2 is YFSETQ in the germline V gene. This CDR3 contains 13 residues. CDR3 bases: TGCGCCAACAGCTTGGAGACTCGGGCTGAAGCTTTCTTT. Translating it yields CANSLETRAEAFF. Using reference TRBV5-1 and TRBJ1-1 for the parts outside the CDR3, the full variable domain is KAGVTQTPRYLIKTRGQQVTLSCSPISGHRSVSWYQQTPGQGLQFLFEYFSETQRNKGNFPGRFSGRQFSNSRSEMNVSTLELGDSALYLCANSLETRAEAFFGQGTRLTVV.

The chain links TRBV19 to TRBJ2-3; TRBD2 agrees at 13 bases. The germline gives CDR1 LNHDA, CDR2 SQIVND (reference sequence). The length of the CDR3 is 16 residues. The junction had 9 bases not matched to a gene; V was cut back by 7 bases and J by 5 bases. In DNA form, the CDR3 reads TGTGCCAGTACTCCCGGACTAGCGGGAGAGCTAGATACGCAGTATTTT. This sequence encodes CASTPGLAGELDTQYF.

The V call is TRBV7-2, the J call TRBJ2-2; 11 positions agree with TRBD2. Germline assignment: CDR1 SGHTA and CDR2 FQGNSA. The CDR3 is 16 residues long. The V and J ends lost 4 bases and 6 bases, in that order; junction bases with no gene match: 7. In DNA, the CDR3 is TGTGCCAGCAGCTCACTAGCGGGAGTAGGGGCCGGGGAGCTGTTTTTT. Encoded protein: CASSSLAGVGAGELFF.

This clone appeared a single time. The chain links TRBV10-1 to TRBJ2-7; 7 bases map to TRBD1. Per germline, CDR1 WNHNN and CDR2 SYGVQD (reference sequence). This CDR3 region has 16 residues. V lost 2 bases and J lost 6; bases outside the gene matches: 13. The CDR3 is CASSEGQGGAISEQYF. CDR3 coding DNA: TGCGCCAGCAGTGAGGGCCAAGGGGGCGCAATCTCCGAGCAGTACTTC.

This chain uses TRBV5-1 with TRBJ2-3, with unresolved D. Germline CDR1 and CDR2: SGHRS and YFSETQ. The CDR3 totals 13 residues. Trimming cost V 0 bases and J 6 bases, with 8 bases left between them. This chain's CDR3 is CASSLVVADTQYF. Here the CDR3 DNA reads TGCGCCAGCAGCTTGGTTGTTGCGGATACGCAGTATTTT.